At least ten counts were recorded for the clone carrying this T cell receptor beta chain. This sample was taken from a study of read filtering for tumor transcriptome and immune sequencing. Looking at the study overall: Patients were 16 to 20 male and some 13 female, mean age 65.9 years, range roughly 45 to 85. TCR-mapped reads were about 4 to 11 million with IR-seq versus about 75 to 1,400 with RNA-seq.

The library was built from 400 ng RNA with molecular barcoded adaptors for alpha/delta and beta/gamma chains. TCRdb called the reads again in MiXCR, with one record for every CDR3 protein. Here the sample spans 40,000 or so distinct CDR3 sequences, 14% being singletons. V lost 3 bases and J 2 bases, leaving 14 bases between the germline ends. The CDR3 is 15 amino acids. The germline V gene has CDR1 SGHRS and CDR2 YFSETQ. The chain links TRBV5-1 to TRBJ2-5; D gene ambiguous. This TCR derives from a donor aged 40 or older with multiple myeloma. The sequencing input was a population of CD138-negative cells sorted from bone marrow. CDR3 residues: CASSSLMGIQETQYF. In DNA form, the CDR3 reads TGCGCCAGCAGCTCCCTCATGGGGATACAAGAGACCCAGTACTTC.